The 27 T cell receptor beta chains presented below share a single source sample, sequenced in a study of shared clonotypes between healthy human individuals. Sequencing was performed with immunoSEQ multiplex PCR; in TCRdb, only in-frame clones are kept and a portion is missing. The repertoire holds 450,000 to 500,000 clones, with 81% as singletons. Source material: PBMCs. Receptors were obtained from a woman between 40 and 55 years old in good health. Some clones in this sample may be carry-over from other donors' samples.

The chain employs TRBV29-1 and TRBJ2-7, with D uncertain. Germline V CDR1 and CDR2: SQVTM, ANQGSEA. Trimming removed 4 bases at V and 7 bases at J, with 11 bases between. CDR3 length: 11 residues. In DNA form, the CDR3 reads TGCAGCGTTGGGCAGCATTCTGAGCAGTACTTC. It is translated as CSVGQHSEQYF.

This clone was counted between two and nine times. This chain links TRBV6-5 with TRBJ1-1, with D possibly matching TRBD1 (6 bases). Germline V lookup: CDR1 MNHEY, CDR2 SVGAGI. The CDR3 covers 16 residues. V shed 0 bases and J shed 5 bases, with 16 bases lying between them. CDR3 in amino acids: CASSYSRQGLRTEAFF. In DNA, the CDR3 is TGTGCCAGCAGTTACTCGAGGCAGGGGCTGAGGACTGAAGCTTTCTTT.

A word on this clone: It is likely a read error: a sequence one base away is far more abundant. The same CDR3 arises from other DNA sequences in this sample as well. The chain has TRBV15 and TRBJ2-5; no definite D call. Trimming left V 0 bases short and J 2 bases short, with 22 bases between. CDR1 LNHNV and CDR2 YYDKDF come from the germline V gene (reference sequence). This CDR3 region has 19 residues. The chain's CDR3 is CATSRDVPLPGRAQETQYF. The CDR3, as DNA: TGTGCCACCAGCAGAGATGTCCCCCTCCCCGGTAGGGCACAAGAGACCCAGTACTTC. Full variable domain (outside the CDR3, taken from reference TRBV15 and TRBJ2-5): DAMVIQNPRYQVTQFGKPVTLSCSQTLNHNVMYWYQQKSSQAPKLLFHYYDKDFNNEADTPDNFQSRRPNTSFCFLDIRSPGLGDTAMYLCATSRDVPLPGRAQETQYFGPGTRLLVL.

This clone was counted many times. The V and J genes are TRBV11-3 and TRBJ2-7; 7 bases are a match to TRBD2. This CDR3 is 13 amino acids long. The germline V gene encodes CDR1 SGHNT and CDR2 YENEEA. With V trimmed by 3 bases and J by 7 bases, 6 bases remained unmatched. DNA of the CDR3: TGTGCCAGCAGCTTCGGACTAGGAGGGGAGCAGTACTTC. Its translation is CASSFGLGGEQYF. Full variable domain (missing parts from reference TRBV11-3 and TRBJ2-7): EAGVVQSPRYKIIEKKQPVAFWCNPISGHNTLYWYLQNLGQGPELLIRYENEEAVDDSQLPKDRFSAERLKGVDSTLKIQPAELGDSAVYLCASSFGLGGEQYFGPGTRLTVT.

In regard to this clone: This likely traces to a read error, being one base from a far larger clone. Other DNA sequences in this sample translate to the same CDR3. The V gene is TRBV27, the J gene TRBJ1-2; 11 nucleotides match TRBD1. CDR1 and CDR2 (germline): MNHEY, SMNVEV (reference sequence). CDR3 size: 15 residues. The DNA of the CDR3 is TGTGCCAGCAGTCCTTTAGGACAGGGGGCGTCTGGCTACACATTC. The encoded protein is CASSPLGQGASGYTF.

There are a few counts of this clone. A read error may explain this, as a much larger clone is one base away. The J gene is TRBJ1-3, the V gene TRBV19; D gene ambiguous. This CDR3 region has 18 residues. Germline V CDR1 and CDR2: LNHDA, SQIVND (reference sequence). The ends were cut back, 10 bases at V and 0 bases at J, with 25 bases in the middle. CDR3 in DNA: TGTGCCACCCGCCTGGGAGGCGGACTCCGAAGCTCTGGAAACACCATATATTTT. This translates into CATRLGGGLRSSGNTIYF.

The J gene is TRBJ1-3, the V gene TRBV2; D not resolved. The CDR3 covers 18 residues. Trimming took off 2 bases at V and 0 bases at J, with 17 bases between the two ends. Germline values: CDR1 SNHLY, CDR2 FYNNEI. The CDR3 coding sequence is TGTGCCAGCAGTGAATTTGCCCCCCTGGAATACTCTGGAAACACCATATATTTT. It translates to CASSEFAPLEYSGNTIYF.

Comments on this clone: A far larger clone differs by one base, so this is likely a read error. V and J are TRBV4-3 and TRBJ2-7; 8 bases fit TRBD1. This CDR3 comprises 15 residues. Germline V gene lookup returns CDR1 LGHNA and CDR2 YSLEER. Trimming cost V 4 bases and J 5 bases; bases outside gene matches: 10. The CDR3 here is CASSPRTGPRHEQYF. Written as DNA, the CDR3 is TGCGCCAGCAGCCCCCGGACAGGGCCTCGCCACGAGCAGTACTTC.

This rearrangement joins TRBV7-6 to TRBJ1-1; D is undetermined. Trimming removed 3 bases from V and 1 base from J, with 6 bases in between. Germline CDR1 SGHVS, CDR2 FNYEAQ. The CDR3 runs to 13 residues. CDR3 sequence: CASSFSQNTEAFF. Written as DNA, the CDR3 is TGTGCCAGCAGCTTCTCCCAGAACACTGAAGCTTTCTTT.

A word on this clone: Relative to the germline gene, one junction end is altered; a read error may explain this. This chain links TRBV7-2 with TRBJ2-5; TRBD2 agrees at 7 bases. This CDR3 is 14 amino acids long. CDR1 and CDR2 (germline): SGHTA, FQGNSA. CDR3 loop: CVSSFSGTQETLYF. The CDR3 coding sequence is TGTGTCAGCAGCTTCAGCGGGACTCAAGAGACCCTGTACTTC.

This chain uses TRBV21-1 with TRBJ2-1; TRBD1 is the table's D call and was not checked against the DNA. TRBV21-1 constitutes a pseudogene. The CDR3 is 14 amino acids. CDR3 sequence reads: CASSKRDKGDEQFF. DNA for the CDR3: TGTGCCAGCAGCAAACGGGACAAGGGTGATGAGCAGTTCTTC.

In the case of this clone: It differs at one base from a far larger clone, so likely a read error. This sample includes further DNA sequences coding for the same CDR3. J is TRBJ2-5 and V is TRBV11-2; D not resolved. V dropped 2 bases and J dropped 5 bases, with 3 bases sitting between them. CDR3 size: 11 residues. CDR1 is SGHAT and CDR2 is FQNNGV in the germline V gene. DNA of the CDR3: TGTGCCAGCAGCTTATCCGAGACCCAGTACTTC. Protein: CASSLSETQYF. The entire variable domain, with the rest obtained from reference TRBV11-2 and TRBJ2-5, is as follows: EAGVAQSPRYKIIEKRQSVAFWCNPISGHATLYWYQQILGQGPKLLIQFQNNGVVDDSQLPKDRFSAERLKGVDSTLKIQPAKLEDSAVYLCASSLSETQYFGPGTRLLVL.

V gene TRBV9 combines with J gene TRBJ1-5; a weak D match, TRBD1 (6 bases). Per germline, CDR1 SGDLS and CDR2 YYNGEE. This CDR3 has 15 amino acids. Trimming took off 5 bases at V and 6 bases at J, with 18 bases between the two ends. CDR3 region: CASSTSGDRGQPQHF. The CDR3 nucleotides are TGTGCCAGCAGTACCTCAGGGGATCGGGGTCAGCCCCAGCATTTT.

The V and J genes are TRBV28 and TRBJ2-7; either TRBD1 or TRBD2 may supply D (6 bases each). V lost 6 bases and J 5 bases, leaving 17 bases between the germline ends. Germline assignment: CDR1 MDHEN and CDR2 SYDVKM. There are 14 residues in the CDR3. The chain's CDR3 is CASRPAGGSNEQYF. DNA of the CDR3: TGTGCCAGCAGACCCGCCGGGGGCAGCAACGAGCAGTACTTC.

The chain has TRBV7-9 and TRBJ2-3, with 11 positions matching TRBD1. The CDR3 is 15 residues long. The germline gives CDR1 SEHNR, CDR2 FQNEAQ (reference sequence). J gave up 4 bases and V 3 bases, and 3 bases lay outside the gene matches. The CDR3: CASSFWTGGADTQYF. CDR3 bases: TGTGCCAGCAGCTTTTGGACAGGGGGCGCAGATACGCAGTATTTT.

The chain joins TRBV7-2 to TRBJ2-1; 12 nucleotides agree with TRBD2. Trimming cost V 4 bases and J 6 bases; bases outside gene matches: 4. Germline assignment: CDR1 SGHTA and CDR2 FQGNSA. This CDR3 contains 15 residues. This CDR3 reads CASSSSGRAGNEQFF. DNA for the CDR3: TGTGCCAGCAGCTCTAGCGGGAGGGCCGGCAATGAGCAGTTCTTC.

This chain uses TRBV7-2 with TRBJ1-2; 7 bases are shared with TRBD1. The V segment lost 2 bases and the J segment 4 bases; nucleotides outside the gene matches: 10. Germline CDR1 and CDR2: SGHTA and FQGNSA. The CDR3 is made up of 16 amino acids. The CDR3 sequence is CASSLKTSRDSYGYTF. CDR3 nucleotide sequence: TGTGCCAGCAGCTTAAAAACGTCGCGGGACAGCTATGGCTACACCTTC.

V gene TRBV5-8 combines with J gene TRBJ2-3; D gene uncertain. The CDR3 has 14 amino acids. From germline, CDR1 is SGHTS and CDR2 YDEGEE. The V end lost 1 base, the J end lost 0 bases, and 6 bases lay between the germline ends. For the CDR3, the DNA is TGTGCCAGCAGCTTGTGGCGCAGCACAGATACGCAGTATTTT. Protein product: CASSLWRSTDTQYF.

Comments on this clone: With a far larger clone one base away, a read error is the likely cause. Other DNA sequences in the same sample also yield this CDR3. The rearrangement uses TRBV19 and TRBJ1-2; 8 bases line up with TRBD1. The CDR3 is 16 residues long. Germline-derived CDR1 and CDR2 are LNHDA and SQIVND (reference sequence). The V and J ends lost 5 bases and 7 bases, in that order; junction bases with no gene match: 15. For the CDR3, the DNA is TGTGCCAGTAGTCCCCCTCCCGGGACAGGTGACTTTGGCTACACCTTC. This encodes CASSPPPGTGDFGYTF.

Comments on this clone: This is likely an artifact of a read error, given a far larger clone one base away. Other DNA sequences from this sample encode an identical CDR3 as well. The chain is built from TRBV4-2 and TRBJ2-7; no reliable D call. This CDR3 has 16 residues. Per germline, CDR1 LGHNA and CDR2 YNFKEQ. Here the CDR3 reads CASSQDRTTLSYEQYF. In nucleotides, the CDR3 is TGTGCCAGCAGCCAAGACCGCACGACACTTTCCTATGAGCAGTACTTC.

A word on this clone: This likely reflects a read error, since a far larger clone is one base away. CDR3: CASSAETSGRFHEQYF. The CDR3 nucleotides read TGTGCCAGTAGTGCCGAGACTAGCGGGAGATTCCACGAGCAGTACTTC. The rearrangement uses TRBV19 and TRBJ2-7, with 12 positions matching TRBD2. The junction had 10 bases not matched to a gene; V was cut back by 5 bases and J by 5 bases. The CDR3 is made up of 16 amino acids. Germline V lookup: CDR1 LNHDA, CDR2 SQIVND (reference sequence).

CDR3 sequence reads: CARRLDEQYF. The CDR3 nucleotides are TGTGCCAGACGGCTCGACGAGCAGTACTTC. This chain joins TRBV19 and TRBJ2-7; no definite D call. The CDR3 sequence is 10 residues long. Trimming pared 9 bases from V and 5 bases from J, leaving 8 bases between. CDR1 is LNHDA, CDR2 SQIVND, per germline (reference sequence). Looking up the rest from reference TRBV19 and TRBJ2-7 gives the full variable domain: DGGITQSPKYLFRKEGQNVTLSCEQNLNHDAMYWYRQDPGQGLRLIYYSQIVNDFQKGDIAEGYSVSREKKESFPLTVTSAQKNPTAFYLCARRLDEQYFGPGTRLTVT.

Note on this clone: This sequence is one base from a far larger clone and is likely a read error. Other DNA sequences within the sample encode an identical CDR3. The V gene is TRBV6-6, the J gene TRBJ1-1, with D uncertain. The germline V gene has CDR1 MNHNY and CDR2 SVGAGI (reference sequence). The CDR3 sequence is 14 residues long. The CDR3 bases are TGTGCTAGCAGCCCCCCGGGTGCAGGCCTCGGAGCTTTCTTT. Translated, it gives CASSPPGAGLGAFF.

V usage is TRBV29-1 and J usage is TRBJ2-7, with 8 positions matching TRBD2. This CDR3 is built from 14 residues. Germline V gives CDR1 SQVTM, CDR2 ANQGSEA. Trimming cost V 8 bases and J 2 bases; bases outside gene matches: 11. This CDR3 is CSFREGAGAYEQYF. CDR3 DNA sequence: TGCAGCTTCAGGGAGGGAGCGGGGGCCTACGAGCAGTACTTC.

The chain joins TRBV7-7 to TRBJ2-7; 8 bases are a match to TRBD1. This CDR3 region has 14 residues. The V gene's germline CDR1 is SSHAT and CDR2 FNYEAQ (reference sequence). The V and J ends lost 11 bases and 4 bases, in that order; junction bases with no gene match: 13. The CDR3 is CASGEDREVYEQYF. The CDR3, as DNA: TGTGCCTCGGGGGAGGACAGGGAAGTATACGAGCAGTACTTC. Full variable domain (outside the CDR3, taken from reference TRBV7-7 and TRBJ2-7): GAGVSQSPRYKVTKRGQDVTLRCDPISSHATLYWYQQALGQGPEFLTYFNYEAQPDKSGLPSDRFSAERPEGSISTLTIQRTEQRDSAMYRCASGEDREVYEQYFGPGTRLTVT.

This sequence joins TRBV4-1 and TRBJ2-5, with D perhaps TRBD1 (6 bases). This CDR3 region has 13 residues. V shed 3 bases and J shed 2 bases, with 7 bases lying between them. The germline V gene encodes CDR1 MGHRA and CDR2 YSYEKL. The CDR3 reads CASSHGQQETQYF. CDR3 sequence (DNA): TGCGCCAGCAGCCACGGACAGCAAGAGACCCAGTACTTC.

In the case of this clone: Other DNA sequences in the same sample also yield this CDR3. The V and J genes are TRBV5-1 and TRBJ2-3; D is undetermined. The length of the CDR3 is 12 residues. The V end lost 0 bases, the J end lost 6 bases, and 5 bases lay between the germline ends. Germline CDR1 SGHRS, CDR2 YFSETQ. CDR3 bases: TGCGCCAGCAGCTTGGCCGGTGATACGCAGTATTTT. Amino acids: CASSLAGDTQYF.